This TCR beta chain came from a study of OX40 agonist ivuxolimab in advanced cancers. Overall study context: An agonistic anti-OX40 (CD134) antibody, ivuxolimab, was used to treat the patients. Aged roughly 20 to 79 with a mean of approximately 60 years, they were about 83% male.

Some clones are missing from TCRdb's copy, which holds only in-frame ones; the method was immunoSEQ multiplex PCR. This sample yields some 75,000 clones, of which 70% to 90% are seen a single time; 2% to 3% belongs to the top ten. V lost 4 bases, J lost 1 base, and 4 bases stayed unmatched. The CDR3 extends over 15 amino acids. Germline V gene lookup returns CDR1 ENHRY and CDR2 SYGVKD. This clone was seen just once. The genes are TRBV10-3 and TRBJ1-5; 7 bases are a match to TRBD1. This TCR came from an adult with an advanced solid tumor such as melanoma, head and neck, liver or kidney cancer. Specimen: CD4+ or CD8+ T cells sorted from blood, collected in a trial of the OX40 agonist ivuxolimab. DNA of the CDR3: TGTGCCATCAGTGTAGGGGGACAGAGCAATCAGCCCCAGCATTTT. Its translation: CAISVGGQSNQPQHF.